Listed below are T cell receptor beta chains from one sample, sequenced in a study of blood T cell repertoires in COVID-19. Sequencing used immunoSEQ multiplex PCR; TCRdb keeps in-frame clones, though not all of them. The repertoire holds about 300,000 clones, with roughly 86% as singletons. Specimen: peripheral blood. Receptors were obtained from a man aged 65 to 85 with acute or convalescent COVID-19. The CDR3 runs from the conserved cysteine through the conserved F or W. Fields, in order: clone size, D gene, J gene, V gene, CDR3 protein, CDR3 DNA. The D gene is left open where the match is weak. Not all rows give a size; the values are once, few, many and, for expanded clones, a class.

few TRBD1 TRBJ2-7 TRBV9 CASSVTGFDEQYF TGTGCCAGCAGCGTGACAGGGTTCGACGAGCAGTACTTC
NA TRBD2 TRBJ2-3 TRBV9 CASSSRGGGQDTQYF TGTGCCAGCAGCTCCCGCGGGGGGGGCCAGGATACGCAGTATTTT
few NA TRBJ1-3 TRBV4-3 CASSQEWAGIRNTIYF TGCGCCAGCAGCCAAGAATGGGCAGGGATTAGAAACACCATATATTTT
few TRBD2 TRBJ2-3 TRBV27 CASRHRSGRGRTDTQYF TGTGCCAGCAGACACCGTAGCGGGAGGGGACGCACAGATACGCAGTATTTT
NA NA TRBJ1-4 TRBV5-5 CASSLVSQGREKLFF TGTGCCAGCAGCTTGGTCTCACAGGGTAGGGAAAAACTGTTTTTT
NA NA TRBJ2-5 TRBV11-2 CASSLWGGAQETQYF TGTGCCAGCAGCTTGTGGGGGGGGGCCCAAGAGACCCAGTACTTC
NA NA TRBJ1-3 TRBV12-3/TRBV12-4 CASKHLSGNTIYF TGTGCCAGCAAACACCTCTCTGGAAACACCATATATTTT
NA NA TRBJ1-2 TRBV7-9 CASSRDFGYTF TGTGCCAGCAGCCGGGACTTTGGCTACACCTTC
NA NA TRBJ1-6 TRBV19 CASSIGQSVRTNSPLHF TGTGCCAGTAGTATCGGACAGTCTGTGCGGACCAATTCACCCCTCCACTTT
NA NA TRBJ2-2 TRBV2 CASSEGPRASGELFF TGTGCCAGCAGTGAAGGGCCCAGGGCATCCGGGGAGCTGTTTTTT
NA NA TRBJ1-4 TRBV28 CASSRQDLNEKLFF TGTGCCAGTAGCCGACAGGACCTTAATGAAAAACTGTTTTTT
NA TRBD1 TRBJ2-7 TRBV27 CASRPTPPGTGGDISSYEQYF TGTGCCAGCAGACCAACACCACCGGGAACAGGGGGCGATATTTCATCCTACGAGCAGTACTTC
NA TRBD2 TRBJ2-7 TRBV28 CASSNGGGRSYEQYF TGTGCCAGCAGCAATGGCGGGGGGCGCTCCTACGAGCAGTACTTC
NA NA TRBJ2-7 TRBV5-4 CASSLAGVGSYEQYF TGTGCCAGCAGCTTGGCGGGGGTAGGCTCCTACGAGCAGTACTTC
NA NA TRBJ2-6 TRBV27 CASSSGVGANVLTF TGTGCCAGCAGTTCAGGGGTTGGGGCCAACGTCCTGACTTTC
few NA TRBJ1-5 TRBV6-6 CASAASTFNQPQHF TGTGCCAGCGCGGCCAGCACGTTCAATCAGCCCCAGCATTTT
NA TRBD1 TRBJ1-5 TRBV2 CASRDDRVSNQPQHF TGTGCCAGCAGAGACGACAGGGTAAGCAATCAGCCCCAGCATTTT
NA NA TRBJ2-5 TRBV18 CASSPPSRQETQYF TGTGCCAGCTCACCACCTTCCAGACAAGAGACCCAGTACTTC
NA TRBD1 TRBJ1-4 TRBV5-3 CARSLSGQGPEKLFF TGTGCCAGAAGCCTCAGCGGACAGGGTCCTGAAAAACTGTTTTTT
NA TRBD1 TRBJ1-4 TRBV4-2 CASRGTGPNEKLFF TGTGCCAGCAGGGGGACAGGGCCAAATGAAAAACTGTTTTTT
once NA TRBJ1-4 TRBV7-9 CASSPPPGGGEKLFF TGTGCCAGCAGCCCCCCCCCGGGGGGCGGCGAAAAACTGTTTTTT
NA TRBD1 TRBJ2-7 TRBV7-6 CASSLGAGQEDYEQYF TGTGCCAGCAGCTTAGGGGCAGGACAGGAAGACTACGAGCAGTACTTC
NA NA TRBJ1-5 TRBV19 CASSMSGLGQPQHF TGTGCCAGTAGTATGTCAGGGCTGGGTCAGCCCCAGCATTTT
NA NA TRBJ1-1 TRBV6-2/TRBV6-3 CASSHRTVQNTEAFF TGTGCCAGCAGCCACCGGACAGTCCAGAACACTGAAGCTTTCTTT
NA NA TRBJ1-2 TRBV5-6 CASSLGRDYGYTF TGTGCCAGCAGCTTGGGACGGGACTATGGCTACACCTTC
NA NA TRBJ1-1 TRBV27 CASSLTYSNTEAFF TGTGCCAGCAGTTTAACATACAGCAACACTGAAGCTTTCTTT
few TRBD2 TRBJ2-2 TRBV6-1 CASSEAGRAGGELFF TGTGCCAGCAGTGAAGCTGGGAGGGCCGGCGGGGAGCTGTTTTTT
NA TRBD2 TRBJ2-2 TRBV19 CATSPSGDTGELFF TGTGCCACCTCCCCTAGCGGGGACACCGGGGAGCTGTTTTTT
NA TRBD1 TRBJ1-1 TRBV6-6 CASSYSLGGLGEAFF TGTGCCAGCAGTTACTCGTTAGGGGGCCTGGGTGAAGCTTTCTTT
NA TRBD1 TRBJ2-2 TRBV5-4 CASSLLQGAGELFF TGTGCCAGCAGCTTGTTACAGGGGGCCGGGGAGCTGTTTTTT
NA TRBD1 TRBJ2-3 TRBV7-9 CASSPGQPAADTQYF TGTGCCAGCAGCCCGGGACAGCCGGCGGCAGATACGCAGTATTTT
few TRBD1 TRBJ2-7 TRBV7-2 CASSSRTGGYEQYF TGTGCCAGCAGCTCAAGGACAGGGGGCTACGAGCAGTACTTC
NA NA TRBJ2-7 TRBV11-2 CASSLLGVPRRSSYEQYF TGTGCCAGCAGCTTACTCGGAGTACCCCGACGAAGCTCCTACGAGCAGTACTTC
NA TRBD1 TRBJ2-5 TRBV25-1 CASGSGGRETQYF TGTGCCAGCGGCTCAGGGGGCCGAGAGACCCAGTACTTC
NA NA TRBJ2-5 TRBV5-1 CASSLGQIQETQYF TGCGCCAGCAGCTTGGGTCAGATCCAAGAGACCCAGTACTTC
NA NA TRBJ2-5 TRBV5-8 CASSLGNRDQETQYF TGTGCCAGCAGCTTGGGGAACAGGGACCAAGAGACCCAGTACTTC
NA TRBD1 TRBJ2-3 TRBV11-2 CASSRDRGLDTQYF TGTGCCAGCAGCAGGGACAGGGGGTTGGATACGCAGTATTTT
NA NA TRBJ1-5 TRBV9 CASSVQGNQPQHF TGTGCCAGCAGCGTCCAGGGCAATCAGCCCCAGCATTTT
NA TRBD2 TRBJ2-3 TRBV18 CASSPGLAGGPDTQYF TGTGCCAGCTCACCGGGACTAGCGGGGGGGCCAGATACGCAGTATTTT
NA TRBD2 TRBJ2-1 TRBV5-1 CASSVIAGSYNEQFF TGCGCCAGCAGCGTTATAGCGGGCTCCTACAATGAGCAGTTCTTC
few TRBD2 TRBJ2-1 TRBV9 CASSVVAGVGNEQFF TGTGCCAGCAGCGTAGTAGCGGGAGTGGGAAATGAGCAGTTCTTC
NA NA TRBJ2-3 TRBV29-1 CSVSGGGYTQYF TGCAGCGTTTCGGGGGGCGGCTATACGCAGTATTTT
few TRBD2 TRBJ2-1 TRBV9 CASSAGAYNEQFF TGTGCCAGCTCAGCGGGAGCTTACAATGAGCAGTTCTTC
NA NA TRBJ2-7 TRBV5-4 CASSLQGGYEQYF TGTGCCAGCAGCTTGCAGGGGGGTTACGAGCAGTACTTC
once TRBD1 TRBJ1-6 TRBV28 CASSYLQGYNSPLHF TGTGCCAGCAGTTACCTACAGGGGTATAATTCACCCCTCCACTTT
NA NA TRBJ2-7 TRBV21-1 CANPGKREGRGGGYEQYF TGTGCCAACCCGGGGAAGCGGGAGGGCCGGGGCGGGGGCTACGAGCAGTACTTC